This TCR beta chain emerged from a study of cytomegalovirus exposure and HLA in healthy donors. The PCR used 60 Vbeta and 13 Jbeta primers. TCRdb keeps only in-frame clones here, not all; method: immunoSEQ multiplex PCR. In all, the sample yields more than 40,000 clones. Remarks on this clone: The antigen is not known.

This CDR3 has 16 amino acids. V lost 4 bases, J lost 8 bases, and 23 bases lay in between. The germline V gene encodes CDR1 LGHNA and CDR2 YNFKEQ. Points from the study as a whole: Specificity for CMV antigens was confirmed in vitro for a few of the CMV-associated chains. V- and J-gene trimming in TCR beta was tied to a missense DCLRE1C variant by an analysis performed later. There was a cluster of highly shared sequence variants that was likely a sequencing artifact. Several of the most significant clusters appeared, in a later analysis, to be linked to common viral pathogens.

The chain combines TRBV4-2 with TRBJ1-2; D may be TRBD1 (5 bases). This clonotype was obtained from a woman between 40 and 55 years old in good health and CMV-seronegative. Specimen: PBMCs. CDR3 amino acids: CASSLAGGKASRGYTF. DNA of the CDR3: TGTGCCAGCAGCCTCGCCGGGGGGAAAGCGTCCAGGGGCTACACCTTC.